The clone carrying this TCR beta chain was detected a few times. The data derive from a study of blood T cell repertoires in COVID-19. Clones were sequenced by immunoSEQ multiplex PCR, and TCRdb holds only the in-frame ones, with some missing. Of about 100,000 clones in the sample, just under 80% were seen once. This CDR3 spans 15 amino acids. V gave up 4 bases and J gave up 8 bases; unmatched junction bases: 10. From germline, CDR1 is LGHDT and CDR2 YNNKEL (reference sequence). The sample taken for sequencing was peripheral blood. The gene calls are TRBV3-1 (or the pseudogene TRBV3-2) and TRBJ1-2, with TRBD1 identical over 10 bases. The sequence derives from a woman aged 70-85 years with acute or convalescent COVID-19. CDR3 protein: CASSPRDRGWDGYTF. CDR3 coding DNA: TGTGCCAGCAGCCCCCGGGACAGGGGATGGGACGGCTACACCTTC.